This record covers a single T cell receptor (beta chain). The V and J ends lost 0 bases and 2 bases respectively, with 11 bases between them. The CDR3 covers 15 residues. Germline lookup yields CDR1 SGHRS and CDR2 YFSETQ. This sample stems from a study of technical replicates of blood from a few donors. Sequencing was performed with immunoSEQ multiplex PCR; in TCRdb, only in-frame clones are kept and a portion is missing. There are about 74,000 clones in the sample; approximately 95% occur only once, and about 0.25% lies in the top ten. The receptor was isolated from a human donor in good health. The specimen sequenced was T cells isolated from PBMCs. This sequence joins TRBV5-1 and TRBJ2-5; D gene ambiguous. CDR3 bases: TGCGCCAGCAGCTTGGCGCGGCCGGAACAAGAGACCCAGTACTTC. As protein: CASSLARPEQETQYF.